These 13 T cell receptor beta chains came from one sample sequenced in a study of cytomegalovirus exposure and HLA in healthy donors. The PCR was carried out with 60 Vbeta primers and 13 Jbeta primers. TCRdb keeps only in-frame clones here, not all; method: immunoSEQ multiplex PCR. The sample records 95,000 to 110,000 clones, roughly 79% being singletons. Source material: PBMCs. The origin of the receptors is a middle-aged man in good health and CMV-seropositive.

This chain connects TRBV11-3 to TRBJ2-7; unclear D gene. The germline V gene encodes CDR1 SGHNT and CDR2 YENEEA. The CDR3 consists of 13 residues. Trimming cost V 8 bases and J 2 bases, with 13 bases left between them. The CDR3 DNA reads as TGTGCCAGCTCCCTGGCGGTTACCTACGAGCAGTACTTC. Amino acids: CASSLAVTYEQYF.

The genes are TRBV14 and TRBJ2-7; D possibly corresponds to TRBD2 (6 bases). With 4 bases removed from V and 5 bases from J, the gap between germline ends came to 15 bases. CDR3 size: 14 residues. Germline-derived CDR1 and CDR2 are SGHDN and FVKESK. The CDR3 protein is CASSPPGRGDEQYF. CDR3 DNA sequence: TGTGCCAGCAGCCCACCCGGGCGGGGAGACGAGCAGTACTTC.

The chain uses TRBV5-1 and TRBJ2-1; TRBD2 matches at 14 bases. The germline V gene has CDR1 SGHRS and CDR2 YFSETQ. The CDR3 covers 19 residues. The V and J ends lost 0 bases and 5 bases, in that order; junction bases with no gene match: 10. The CDR3 bases are TGCGCCAGCAGCTTGGCGACCCGACTAGCGGGAGGGCCGGACAATGAGCAGTTCTTC. As protein: CASSLATRLAGGPDNEQFF.

The rearrangement links TRBV7-9 to TRBJ2-5; 14 nucleotides agree with TRBD2. CDR3 size: 16 residues. The V gene's germline CDR1 is SEHNR and CDR2 FQNEAQ (reference sequence). V shed 5 bases and J 5 bases; nucleotides not matched to a gene: 7. Written as DNA, the CDR3 is TGTGCCAGCAGCGAAGGACTAGCGGGAGGCGGTGAGACCCAGTACTTC. It encodes CASSEGLAGGGETQYF.

The chain recombines TRBV11-2 with TRBJ2-7, with 9 nucleotides matching TRBD1. Trimming took 4 bases from V and 1 from J; bases not matched to a gene: 2. This CDR3 contains 14 residues. Germline V lookup: CDR1 SGHAT, CDR2 FQNNGV. The CDR3 coding sequence is TGTGCCAGCAGCTGGGACAGGGCGTCCTACGAGCAGTACTTC. Protein: CASSWDRASYEQYF.

The chain joins TRBV19 to TRBJ2-3, with a possible D match to TRBD2 (6 bases). The ends were cut back, 7 bases at V and 2 bases at J, with 13 bases in the middle. CDR3 size: 14 residues. Germline V gene sequence: CDR1 LNHDA, CDR2 SQIVND (reference sequence). This chain's CDR3 is CASKTRGPTDTQYF. CDR3 sequence (DNA): TGTGCCAGTAAGACTAGGGGCCCCACAGATACGCAGTATTTT. Drawing the rest from reference TRBV19 and TRBJ2-3, the complete variable domain is DGGITQSPKYLFRKEGQNVTLSCEQNLNHDAMYWYRQDPGQGLRLIYYSQIVNDFQKGDIAEGYSVSREKKESFPLTVTSAQKNPTAFYLCASKTRGPTDTQYFGPGTRLTVL.

The chain recombines TRBV5-6 with TRBJ2-7; 11 bases are shared with TRBD1. This CDR3 is built from 14 residues. CDR1 and CDR2 (germline): SGHDT, YYEEEE. The V gene end was trimmed by 7 bases and the J gene end by 4 bases; junction bases not matched to a gene: 7. This CDR3 reads CASAPGTGGYEQYF. CDR3 nucleotides: TGTGCCAGCGCCCCGGGGACAGGGGGGTACGAGCAGTACTTC.

This clone was picked up a small number of times. The V and J genes are TRBV7-3 and TRBJ2-3; TRBD1 agrees at 8 bases. The CDR3 consists of 14 residues. Germline V gene data show CDR1 as SGHTA and CDR2 as FQGTGA. With 4 bases clipped from V and 6 bases from J, the junction kept 6 bases outside the gene matches. DNA for the CDR3: TGTGCCAGCAGCTCCGGACAGGGTTGGGATACGCAGTATTTT. Amino acid sequence: CASSSGQGWDTQYF.

This clone appeared a few times. The chain uses TRBV30 and TRBJ2-2; D might be TRBD1 (5 bases). The CDR3 is made up of 14 amino acids. V lost 4 bases to trimming and J lost 4 bases, with 13 bases between them. The germline V gene encodes CDR1 GTSNPN and CDR2 SVGIG (reference sequence). Here the CDR3 reads CAWNQGWLTGELFF. The DNA of the CDR3 is TGTGCCTGGAACCAGGGTTGGCTCACCGGGGAGCTGTTTTTT.

The rearrangement joins TRBV7-3 to TRBJ2-3, with 8 bases matching TRBD2. This CDR3 region has 14 residues. Germline values: CDR1 SGHTA, CDR2 FQGTGA. Trimming at V came to 3 bases and at J to 5 bases, leaving 4 bases not matched to a gene. CDR3 sequence (DNA): TGTGCCAGCAGCTTCGCGGGGGGAGTAGATACGCAGTATTTT. Encoded protein: CASSFAGGVDTQYF. Supplemented by reference TRBV7-3 and TRBJ2-3, the full variable domain reads GAGVSQTPSNKVTEKGKYVELRCDPISGHTALYWYRQSLGQGPEFLIYFQGTGAADDSGLPNDRFFAVRPEGSVSTLKIQRTERGDSAVYLCASSFAGGVDTQYFGPGTRLTVL.

A single count supports this clone. The V call is TRBV27, the J call TRBJ2-3; no clear D. Germline V CDR1 and CDR2: MNHEY, SMNVEV (reference sequence). V dropped 5 bases and J dropped 6 bases, with 12 bases sitting between them. CDR3 length: 13 amino acids. CDR3: CASSRPGVDTQYF. DNA of the CDR3: TGTGCCAGCAGTCGCCCCGGAGTGGATACGCAGTATTTT.

This chain joins TRBV28 and TRBJ1-4; a possible D gene is TRBD1 (6 bases). Germline CDR1 MDHEN, CDR2 SYDVKM. The CDR3 covers 14 residues. V was cut by 2 bases and J by 8 bases, with 12 bases left in between. The DNA of the CDR3 is TGTGCCAGCAGTTTACCGGGACAACGGGAAAAACTGTTTTTT. Translation gives CASSLPGQREKLFF.

V and J are TRBV7-3 and TRBJ2-7; weak D call: TRBD2 (5 bases). The CDR3 loop spans 13 amino acids. CDR1 is SGHTA and CDR2 is FQGTGA in the germline V gene. V lost 3 bases to trimming and J lost 7 bases, with 13 bases between them. CDR3 bases: TGTGCCAGCAGCTTCGGCTCTCCGGGAGAGCAGTACTTC. It is translated as CASSFGSPGEQYF.